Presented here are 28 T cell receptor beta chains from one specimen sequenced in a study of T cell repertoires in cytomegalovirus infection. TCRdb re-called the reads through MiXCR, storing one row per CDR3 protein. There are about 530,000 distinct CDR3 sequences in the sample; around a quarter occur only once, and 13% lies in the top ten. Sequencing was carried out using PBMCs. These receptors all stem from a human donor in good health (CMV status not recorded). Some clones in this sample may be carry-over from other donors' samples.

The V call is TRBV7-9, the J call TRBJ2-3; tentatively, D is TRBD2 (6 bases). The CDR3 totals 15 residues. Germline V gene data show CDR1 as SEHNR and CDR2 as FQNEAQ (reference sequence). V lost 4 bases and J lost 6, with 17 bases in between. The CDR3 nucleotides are TGTGCCAGCAGCTCGCCGGGACTCCCTGGGGATACGCAGTATTTT. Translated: CASSSPGLPGDTQYF. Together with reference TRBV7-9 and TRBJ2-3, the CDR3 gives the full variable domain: DTGVSQNPRHKITKRGQNVTFRCDPISEHNRLYWYRQTLGQGPEFLTYFQNEAQLEKSRLLSDRFSAERPKGSFSTLEIQRTEQGDSAMYLCASSSPGLPGDTQYFGPGTRLTVL.

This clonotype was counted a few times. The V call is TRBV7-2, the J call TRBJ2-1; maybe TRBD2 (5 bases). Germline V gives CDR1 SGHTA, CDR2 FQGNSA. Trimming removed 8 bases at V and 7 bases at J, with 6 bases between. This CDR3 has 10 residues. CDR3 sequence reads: CASGLNEQFF. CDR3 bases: TGTGCCAGCGGACTGAATGAGCAGTTCTTC. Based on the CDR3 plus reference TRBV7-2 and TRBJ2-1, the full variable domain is GAGVSQSPSNKVTEKGKDVELRCDPISGHTALYWYRQSLGQGLEFLIYFQGNSAPDKSGLPSDRFSAERTGGSVSTLTIQRTQQEDSAVYLCASGLNEQFFGPGTRLTVL.

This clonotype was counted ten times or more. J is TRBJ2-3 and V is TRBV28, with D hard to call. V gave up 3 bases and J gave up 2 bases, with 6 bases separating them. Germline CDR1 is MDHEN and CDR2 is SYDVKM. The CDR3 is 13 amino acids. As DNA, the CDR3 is TGTGCCAGCAGTTTTATATACACAGATACGCAGTATTTT. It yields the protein CASSFIYTDTQYF.

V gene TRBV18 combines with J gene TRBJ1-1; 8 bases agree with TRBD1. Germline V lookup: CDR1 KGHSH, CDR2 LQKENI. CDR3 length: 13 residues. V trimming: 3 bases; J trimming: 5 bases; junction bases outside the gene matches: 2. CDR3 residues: CASSPTGETEAFF. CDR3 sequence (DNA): TGTGCCAGCTCACCGACAGGGGAAACTGAAGCTTTCTTT.

CDR3 bases: TGTGCCAGCAGTTTTGAAGGGAATGGGCCTATGAACACTGAAGCTTTCTTT. Amino acids: CASSFEGNGPMNTEAFF. The genes are TRBV27 and TRBJ1-1; D is uncertain. The CDR3 covers 17 residues. From germline, CDR1 is MNHEY and CDR2 SMNVEV (reference sequence). V lost 3 bases, J lost 0 bases, and 17 bases lay in between.

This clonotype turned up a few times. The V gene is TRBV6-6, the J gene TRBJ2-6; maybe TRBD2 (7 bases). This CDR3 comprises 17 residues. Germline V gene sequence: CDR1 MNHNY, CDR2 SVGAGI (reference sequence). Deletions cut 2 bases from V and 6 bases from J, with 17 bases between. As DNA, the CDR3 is TGTGCCAGCAGTTACGGGGGGGGGCCCGCGTCGGCCAACGTCCTGACTTTC. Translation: CASSYGGGPASANVLTF.

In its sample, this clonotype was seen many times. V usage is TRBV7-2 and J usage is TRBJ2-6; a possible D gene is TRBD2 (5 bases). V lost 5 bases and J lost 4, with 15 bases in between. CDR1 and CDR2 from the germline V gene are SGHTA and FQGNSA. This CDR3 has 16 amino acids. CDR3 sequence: CASSPGRVAGANVLTF. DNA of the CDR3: TGTGCCAGCAGCCCGGGGAGAGTTGCCGGGGCCAACGTCCTGACTTTC.

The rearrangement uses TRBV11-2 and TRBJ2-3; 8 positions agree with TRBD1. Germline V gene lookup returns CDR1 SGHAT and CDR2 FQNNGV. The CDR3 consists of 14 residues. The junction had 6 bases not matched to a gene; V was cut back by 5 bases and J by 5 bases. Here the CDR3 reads CASSIRQGIDTQYF. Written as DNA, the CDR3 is TGTGCCAGCAGCATAAGACAGGGGATAGATACGCAGTATTTT.

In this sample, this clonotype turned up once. CDR3 nucleotide sequence: TGCAGTGCTAGAGACGGAGGGGGGACTGAAGCTTTCTTT. It codes for CSARDGGGTEAFF. This chain connects TRBV20-1 to TRBJ1-1, with D perhaps TRBD1 (6 bases). Germline CDR1 is DFQATT and CDR2 is SNEGSKA (reference sequence). CDR3 length: 13 amino acids. V was shortened by 0 bases and J by 5 bases, with 10 bases between the two germline ends.

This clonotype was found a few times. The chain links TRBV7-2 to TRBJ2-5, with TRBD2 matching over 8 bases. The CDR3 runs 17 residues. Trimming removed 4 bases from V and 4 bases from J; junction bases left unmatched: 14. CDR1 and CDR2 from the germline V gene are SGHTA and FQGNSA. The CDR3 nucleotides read TGTGCCAGCAGCTCACCTCTAGCGGGCTTAGGGGCAGAGACCCAGTACTTC. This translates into CASSSPLAGLGAETQYF.

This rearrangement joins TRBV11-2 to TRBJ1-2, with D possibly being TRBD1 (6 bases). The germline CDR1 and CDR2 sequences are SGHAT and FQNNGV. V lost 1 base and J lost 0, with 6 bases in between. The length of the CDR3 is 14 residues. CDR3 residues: CASSLGQANYGYTF. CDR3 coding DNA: TGTGCCAGCAGCTTAGGACAGGCTAACTATGGCTACACCTTC.

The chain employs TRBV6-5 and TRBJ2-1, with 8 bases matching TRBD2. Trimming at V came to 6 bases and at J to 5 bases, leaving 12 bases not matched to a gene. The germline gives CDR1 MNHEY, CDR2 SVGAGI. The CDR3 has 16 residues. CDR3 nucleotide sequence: TGTGCCAGCAGATGGTCGGGAGGGGCTGGAAACAATGAGCAGTTCTTC. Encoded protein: CASRWSGGAGNNEQFF.

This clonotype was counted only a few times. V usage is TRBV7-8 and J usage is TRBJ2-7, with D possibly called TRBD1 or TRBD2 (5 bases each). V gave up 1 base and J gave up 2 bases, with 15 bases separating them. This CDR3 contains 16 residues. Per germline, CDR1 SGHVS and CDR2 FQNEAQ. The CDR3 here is CASSLGVGTATYEQYF. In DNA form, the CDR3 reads TGTGCCAGCAGCTTAGGGGTCGGGACGGCAACCTACGAGCAGTACTTC.

The CDR3 reads CASSQDGTSGSKDTQYF. The CDR3 bases are TGTGCCAGCAGCCAAGATGGGACTAGCGGGAGTAAGGATACGCAGTATTTT. This rearrangement joins TRBV14 to TRBJ2-3, with 14 bases matching TRBD2. CDR3 size: 17 residues. V trimming: 0 bases; J trimming: 6 bases; junction bases outside the gene matches: 5. Per germline, CDR1 SGHDN and CDR2 FVKESK.

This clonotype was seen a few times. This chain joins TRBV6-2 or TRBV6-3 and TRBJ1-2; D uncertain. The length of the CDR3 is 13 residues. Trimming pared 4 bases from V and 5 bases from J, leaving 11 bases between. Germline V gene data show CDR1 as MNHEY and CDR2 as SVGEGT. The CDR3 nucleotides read TGTGCCAGCAGTTCCGTCTGGGAGTATGGCTACACCTTC. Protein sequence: CASSSVWEYGYTF.

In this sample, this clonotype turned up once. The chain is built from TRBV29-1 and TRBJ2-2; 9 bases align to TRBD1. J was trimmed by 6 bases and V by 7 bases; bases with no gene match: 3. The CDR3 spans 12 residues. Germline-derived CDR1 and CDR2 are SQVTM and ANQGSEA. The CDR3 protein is CSAQGAPGELFF. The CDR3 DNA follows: TGCAGCGCACAGGGGGCGCCCGGGGAGCTGTTTTTT.

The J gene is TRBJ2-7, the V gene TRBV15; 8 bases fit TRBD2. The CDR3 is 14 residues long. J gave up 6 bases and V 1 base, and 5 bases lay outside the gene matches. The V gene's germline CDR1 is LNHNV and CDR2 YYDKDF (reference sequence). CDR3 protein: CATSRGSSGSEQYV. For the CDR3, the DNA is TGTGCCACCAGCAGAGGTTCTAGCGGGTCCGAGCAGTACGTC.

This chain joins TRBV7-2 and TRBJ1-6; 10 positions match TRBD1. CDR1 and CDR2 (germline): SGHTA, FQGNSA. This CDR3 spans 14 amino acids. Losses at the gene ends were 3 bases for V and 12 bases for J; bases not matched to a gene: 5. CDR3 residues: CASSLGQGLRPLHF. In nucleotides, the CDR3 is TGTGCCAGCAGCTTGGGACAGGGGTTAAGACCCCTCCACTTT.

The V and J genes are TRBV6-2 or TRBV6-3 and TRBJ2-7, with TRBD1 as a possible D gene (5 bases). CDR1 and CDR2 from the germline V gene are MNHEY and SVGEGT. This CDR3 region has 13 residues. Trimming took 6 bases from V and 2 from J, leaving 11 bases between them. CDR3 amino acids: CASSPDTTYEQYV. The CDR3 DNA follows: TGTGCCAGCAGCCCGGACACCACCTACGAGCAGTACGTC.

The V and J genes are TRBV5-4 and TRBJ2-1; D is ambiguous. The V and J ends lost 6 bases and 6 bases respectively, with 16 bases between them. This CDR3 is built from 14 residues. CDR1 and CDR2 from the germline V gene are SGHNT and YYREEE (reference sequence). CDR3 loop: CASTPRRGGNEQFF. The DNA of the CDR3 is TGTGCCAGCACCCCTCGGCGTGGCGGCAATGAGCAGTTCTTC.

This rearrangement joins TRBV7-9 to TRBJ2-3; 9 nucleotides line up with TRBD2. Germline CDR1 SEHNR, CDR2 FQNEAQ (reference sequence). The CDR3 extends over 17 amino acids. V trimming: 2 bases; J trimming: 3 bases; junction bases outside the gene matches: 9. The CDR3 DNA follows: TGTGCCAGCAGCTTAACTGGGGCTAGCGGGGATACAGATACGCAGTATTTT. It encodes CASSLTGASGDTDTQYF.

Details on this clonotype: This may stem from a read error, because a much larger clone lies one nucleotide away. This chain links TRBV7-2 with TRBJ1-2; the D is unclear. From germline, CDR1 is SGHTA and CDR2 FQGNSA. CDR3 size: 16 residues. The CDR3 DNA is TGTGCCAGCAGCTTAGCGTCAGTACAGACTAACCATGGCTACACCTTC. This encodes CASSLASVQTNHGYTF.

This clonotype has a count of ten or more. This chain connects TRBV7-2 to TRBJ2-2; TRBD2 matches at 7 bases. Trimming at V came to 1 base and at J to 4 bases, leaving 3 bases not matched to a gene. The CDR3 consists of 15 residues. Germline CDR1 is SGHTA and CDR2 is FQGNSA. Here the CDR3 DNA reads TGTGCCAGCAGCTTAGGCGGGAGTGCCACCGGGGAGCTGTTTTTT. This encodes CASSLGGSATGELFF.

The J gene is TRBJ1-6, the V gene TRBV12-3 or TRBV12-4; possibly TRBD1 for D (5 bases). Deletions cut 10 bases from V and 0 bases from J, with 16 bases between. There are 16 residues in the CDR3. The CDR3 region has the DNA TGTGCCAACCTGGCTGGGGCGAGCTCCTATAATTCACCCCTCCACTTT. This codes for CANLAGASSYNSPLHF.

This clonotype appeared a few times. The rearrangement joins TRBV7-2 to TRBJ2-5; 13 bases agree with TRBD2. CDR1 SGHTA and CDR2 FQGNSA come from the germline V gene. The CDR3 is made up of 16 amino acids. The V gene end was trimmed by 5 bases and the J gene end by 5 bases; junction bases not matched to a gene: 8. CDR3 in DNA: TGTGCCAGCAGCGTCGGGACTAGCGGGAATGGGGAGACCCAGTACTTC. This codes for CASSVGTSGNGETQYF.

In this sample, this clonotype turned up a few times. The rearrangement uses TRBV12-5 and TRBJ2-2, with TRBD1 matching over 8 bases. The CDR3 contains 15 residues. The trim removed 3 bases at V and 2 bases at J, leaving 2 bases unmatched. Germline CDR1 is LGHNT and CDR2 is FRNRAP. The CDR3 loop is CASGFSGGNTGELFF. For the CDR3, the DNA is TGTGCTAGTGGTTTTTCAGGGGGCAACACCGGGGAGCTGTTTTTT.

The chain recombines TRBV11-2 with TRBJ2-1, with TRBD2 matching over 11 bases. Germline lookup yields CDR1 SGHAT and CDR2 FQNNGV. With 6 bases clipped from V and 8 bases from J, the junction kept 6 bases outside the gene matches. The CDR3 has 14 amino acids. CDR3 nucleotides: TGTGCCAGCAGGACTAGCGGGAATCGAGATGAGCAGTTCTTC. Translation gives CASRTSGNRDEQFF.

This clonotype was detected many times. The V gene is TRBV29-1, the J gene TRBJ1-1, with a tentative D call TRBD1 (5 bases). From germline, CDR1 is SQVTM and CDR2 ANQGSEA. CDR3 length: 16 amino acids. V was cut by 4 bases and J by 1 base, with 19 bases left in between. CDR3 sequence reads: CSVGGDPNTGNTEAFF. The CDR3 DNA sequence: TGCAGCGTTGGGGGGGACCCCAATACAGGGAACACTGAAGCTTTCTTT.